This T cell receptor beta chain was captured by sequencing in a study of T cell responses to AZD1222 COVID-19 vaccine. General observations from the study: Close to half of all spike-specific TCRs reportedly target regions of the variants that are unmutated.

With regard to this clone: Its specificity is unknown.

Method: immunoSEQ multiplex PCR; TCRdb's copy keeps in-frame clones and lacks some. The top ten hold 6.9% of the sample, which has 100,000 to 150,000 clones, approximately 90% seen once. CDR1 is LGHNA, CDR2 YSLEER, per germline. V shed 2 bases and J shed 8 bases, with 13 bases lying between them. This CDR3 is built from 15 residues. Here the sequenced sample was peripheral blood, taken on day 0 of AZD1222 vaccination. This receptor was taken from an adult in good health. This rearrangement joins TRBV4-3 to TRBJ1-6, with no clear D. The CDR3 here is CASSQNGRGHSPLHF. The CDR3 region has the DNA TGCGCCAGCAGCCAAAACGGGCGAGGGCATTCACCCCTCCACTTT.